The 11 T cell receptor beta chains presented below share a single source sample, sequenced in a study of cytomegalovirus exposure and HLA in healthy donors. With 60 Vbeta and 13 Jbeta primers, the PCR was carried out. Profiling relied on immunoSEQ multiplex PCR, and the TCRdb table lists in-frame clones only, not all of them. The sample consists of 150,000 to 200,000 clones, 77% of them appearing once. What was sequenced was PBMCs. The receptors come from a woman aged 25 to 39 in good health and CMV-seronegative.

The gene calls are TRBV5-1 and TRBJ1-6; 7 bases agree with TRBD1. The CDR3 covers 16 residues. J lost 8 bases, V lost 3 bases, and 11 bases had no gene match. Germline CDR1 SGHRS, CDR2 YFSETQ. CDR3 DNA: TGCGCCAGCAGCTCGCGACCGGGACAGTTGGATTCACCCCTCCACTTT. This sequence encodes CASSSRPGQLDSPLHF.

V and J are TRBV5-1 and TRBJ2-7; 7 bases agree with TRBD1. CDR3 length: 13 amino acids. Unmatched junction bases numbered 6, after V lost 4 bases and J lost 5 bases. Looked up from germline, CDR1 is SGHRS and CDR2 is YFSETQ. In DNA, the CDR3 is TGCGCCAGCAGCCTGACAGGGTTCGACGAGCAGTACTTC. Protein sequence: CASSLTGFDEQYF.

The rearrangement uses TRBV28 and TRBJ1-2; 8 bases are a match to TRBD1. V was pared by 7 bases and J by 8 bases, with 9 bases of the junction left unmatched. The CDR3 is made up of 13 amino acids. Germline values: CDR1 MDHEN, CDR2 SYDVKM. This CDR3 reads CASNADREYGYTF. The CDR3 DNA follows: TGTGCCAGCAACGCGGACAGGGAGTACGGCTACACCTTC.

The chain combines TRBV5-4 with TRBJ2-5; 10 bases are a match to TRBD2. Unmatched junction bases numbered 10, after V lost 0 bases and J lost 5 bases. CDR1 and CDR2 from the germline V gene are SGHNT and YYREEE (reference sequence). The CDR3 has 17 amino acids. The CDR3 region has the DNA TGTGCCAGCAGCTTGGAGGGCGCGGGACTAGCGTACGAGACCCAGTACTTC. Its translation: CASSLEGAGLAYETQYF.

The chain couples TRBV6-1 to TRBJ2-4; 7 bases agree with TRBD2. The CDR3 spans 14 residues. Trimming at V came to 11 bases and at J to 2 bases, leaving 9 bases not matched to a gene. Germline values: CDR1 MNHNS, CDR2 SASEGT. CDR3 DNA sequence: TGTGCCGCCCGGGGGAGGGACTCCAAAAACATTCAGTACTTC. Translated, it gives CAARGRDSKNIQYF.

The CDR3 protein is CASSQDVYQGGVGYTF. CDR3 nucleotides: TGTGCCAGCAGCCAAGATGTTTACCAGGGTGGGGTTGGCTACACCTTC. The genes are TRBV4-2 and TRBJ1-2; D might be TRBD1 (5 bases). Germline-derived CDR1 and CDR2 are LGHNA and YNFKEQ. This CDR3 is built from 16 residues. V gave up 0 bases and J gave up 7 bases, with 18 bases separating them.

The chain links TRBV30 to TRBJ2-7; D may be TRBD1 (6 bases). Trimming shortened V by 0 bases and J by 2 bases, and 20 bases separated the two germline ends. Germline CDR1 is GTSNPN and CDR2 is SVGIG (reference sequence). The CDR3 sequence is 17 residues long. The CDR3 region has the DNA TGTGCCTGGAGTGTTCCCGCTGGACAGACTACGGCCTACGAGCAGTACTTC. Its translation is CAWSVPAGQTTAYEQYF.

With regard to this clone: This is likely a read error, given that the CDR3 carries no conserved phenylalanine or tryptophan at its end. The chain recombines TRBV6-5 with TRBJ1-6, with TRBD1 matching over 9 bases. The germline V gene encodes CDR1 MNHEY and CDR2 SVGAGI. Germline trimming cut 6 bases from V and 7 bases from J; bases unmatched to any gene: 7. The CDR3 spans 15 residues. CDR3 protein: CASSQPGQGNSPLHL. CDR3 bases: TGTGCCAGCAGCCAACCGGGACAGGGAAATTCACCCCTCCACCTT.

The chain employs TRBV28 and TRBJ2-1, with 8 bases aligning to TRBD2. Germline loops: CDR1 MDHEN, CDR2 SYDVKM. This CDR3 comprises 19 residues. V was clipped by 2 bases and J by 0 bases; unmatched bases: 12. The CDR3 sequence: CASSLERLAGLSSYNEQFF. CDR3 DNA sequence: TGTGCCAGCAGTTTAGAGAGGCTAGCGGGCCTAAGCTCCTACAATGAGCAGTTCTTC.

This chain uses TRBV4-3 with TRBJ2-7; possibly TRBD2 for D (6 bases). V lost 3 bases to trimming and J lost 0 bases, with 15 bases between them. The CDR3 is made up of 16 amino acids. CDR1 and CDR2 from the germline V gene are LGHNA and YSLEER. CDR3 nucleotides: TGCGCCAGCAGCCAGCACTCCGGGAGTAGCTCCTACGAGCAGTACTTC. It codes for CASSQHSGSSSYEQYF.

The chain links TRBV7-2 to TRBJ2-1, with D possibly TRBD2 on 5 matching bases. Trimming stripped 1 base from V and 3 bases from J, with 13 bases between. The CDR3 has 16 amino acids. Germline assignment: CDR1 SGHTA and CDR2 FQGNSA. DNA for the CDR3: TGTGCCAGCAGCTTAGGGCCCCTAGCAAACTACAATGAGCAGTTCTTC. This translates into CASSLGPLANYNEQFF. Filled out from reference TRBV7-2 and TRBJ2-1, the complete variable domain reads GAGVSQSPSNKVTEKGKDVELRCDPISGHTALYWYRQSLGQGLEFLIYFQGNSAPDKSGLPSDRFSAERTGGSVSTLTIQRTQQEDSAVYLCASSLGPLANYNEQFFGPGTRLTVL.